A single sample gave rise to the 19 T cell receptor beta chains below, sequenced in a study of human T cells and chemical hapten exposure. Time point: healthy volunteer bleed at 6 weeks. Unfractionated whole blood yielded total RNA. TCRdb ran MiXCR on the RACE reads and lists one entry per CDR3 protein. The top ten clones hold more than 10% of a sample with 30,000 to 35,000 distinct CDR3 sequences, about 5.5% of them seen once. Sample: whole blood. The origin of the receptors is a human donor in good health. Some clones in this sample may be carry-over from other donors' samples.

This clonotype was seen many times. This chain connects TRBV20-1 to TRBJ2-3; no clear D. The CDR3 has 13 residues. V lost 5 bases, J lost 5 bases, and 14 bases lay in between. From germline, CDR1 is DFQATT and CDR2 SNEGSKA (reference sequence). The CDR3 loop is CSADDPVRDTQYF. DNA of the CDR3: TGCAGTGCTGACGACCCAGTTAGAGATACGCAGTATTTT.

This chain joins TRBV12-3 or TRBV12-4 and TRBJ1-1; D gene uncertain. The length of the CDR3 is 13 residues. With 4 bases removed from V and 1 base from J, the gap between germline ends came to 7 bases. The CDR3 protein is CASSWAQNTEAFF. The CDR3 region has the DNA TGTGCCAGCAGTTGGGCCCAGAACACTGAAGCTTTCTTT.

This clonotype was observed at least ten times. This chain uses TRBV6-2 or TRBV6-3 with TRBJ2-1, with D possibly being TRBD2 (6 bases). CDR1 is MNHEY and CDR2 is SVGEGT in the germline V gene. V lost 2 bases and J lost 7, with 9 bases in between. The CDR3 runs 13 residues. The CDR3 DNA follows: TGTGCCAGCAGTTACCGGGAGTCAAATGAGCAGTTCTTC. Translation gives CASSYRESNEQFF.

The chain has TRBV20-1 and TRBJ1-1; D gene ambiguous. CDR1 and CDR2 from the germline V gene are DFQATT and SNEGSKA (reference sequence). The CDR3 totals 11 residues. V dropped 5 bases and J dropped 1 base, with 5 bases sitting between them. CDR3 loop: CSAARNTEAFF. For the CDR3, the DNA is TGCAGTGCTGCCCGGAACACTGAAGCTTTCTTT.

V gene TRBV15 combines with J gene TRBJ2-3; D possibly corresponds to TRBD1 (6 bases). The V end was cut by 5 bases, the J end by 4 bases, with 10 bases between. CDR3 length equals 13 residues. From germline, CDR1 is LNHNV and CDR2 YYDKDF (reference sequence). The CDR3 spells CATSGDNPDTQYF. The CDR3 DNA follows: TGTGCCACCAGCGGGGACAATCCAGATACGCAGTATTTT.

This clonotype has more than one count but fewer than ten. The gene calls are TRBV6-5 and TRBJ2-7; 7 positions agree with TRBD1. The V gene's germline CDR1 is MNHEY and CDR2 SVGAGI. Unmatched junction bases numbered 9, after V lost 5 bases and J lost 2 bases. This CDR3 contains 15 residues. CDR3 sequence: CASSPGQLRTYEQYF. The CDR3 nucleotides are TGTGCCAGCAGTCCGGGACAGCTAAGAACCTACGAGCAGTACTTC.

This clonotype was recorded many times. The chain uses TRBV14 and TRBJ1-1, with D possibly TRBD1 on 5 matching bases. The ends were cut back, 1 base at V and 6 bases at J, with 18 bases in the middle. The CDR3 extends over 16 amino acids. Germline lookup yields CDR1 SGHDN and CDR2 FVKESK. The CDR3 DNA reads as TGTGCCAGCAGCCAAGGGGCAGGGTTATCCGAAGCTGAAGCTTTCTTT. Translation gives CASSQGAGLSEAEAFF.

This clonotype showed up many times. The chain uses TRBV29-1 and TRBJ2-7; TRBD1 or TRBD2 may be the D gene (5 bases each). The CDR3 has 13 amino acids. Germline assignment: CDR1 SQVTM and CDR2 ANQGSEA. The V end lost 0 bases, the J end lost 5 bases, and 11 bases lay between the germline ends. The CDR3, as DNA: TGCAGCGTTGAAGACAGGCCGGGACACGAGCAGTACTTC. This translates into CSVEDRPGHEQYF.

The chain couples TRBV18 to TRBJ2-6; the D gene is possibly TRBD2 (6 bases). Looked up from germline, CDR1 is KGHSH and CDR2 is LQKENI. V was cut by 3 bases and J by 4 bases, with 16 bases left in between. The CDR3 loop spans 17 amino acids. The DNA of the CDR3 is TGTGCCAGCTCACCGCCCAGTCCGGGAGCAGGGGCCAACGTCCTGACTTTC. It is translated as CASSPPSPGAGANVLTF.

This clonotype occurred many times. The chain recombines TRBV29-1 with TRBJ2-2; no reliable D call. CDR3 length equals 14 residues. Germline loops: CDR1 SQVTM, CDR2 ANQGSEA. Deletions cut 1 base from V and 2 bases from J, with 8 bases between. CDR3 sequence: CSVEAAVNTGELFF. DNA for the CDR3: TGCAGCGTTGAAGCGGCAGTCAACACCGGGGAGCTGTTTTTT.

In its sample, this clonotype was seen many times. The rearrangement joins TRBV11-3 to TRBJ1-5; no definite D call. CDR3 length equals 14 residues. CDR1 and CDR2 (germline): SGHNT, YENEEA. The ends were cut back, 4 bases at V and 3 bases at J, with 10 bases in the middle. This CDR3 is CASSSGLNNQPQHF. The CDR3 DNA is TGTGCCAGCAGCTCAGGACTGAACAATCAGCCCCAGCATTTT.

This clonotype was observed many times. This chain links TRBV29-1 with TRBJ1-4, with D hard to call. CDR1 and CDR2 from the germline V gene are SQVTM and ANQGSEA. The ends were cut back, 7 bases at V and 6 bases at J, with 9 bases in the middle. This CDR3 region has 11 residues. The CDR3 nucleotides are TGCAGCGGAGAGGAGGATGAAAAACTGTTTTTT. Translated, it gives CSGEEDEKLFF.

Details on this clonotype: It may be a read error: a sequence one base away is much more abundant. The chain employs TRBV12-3 or TRBV12-4 and TRBJ2-2, with TRBD2 matching 7 bases. This CDR3 has 13 amino acids. CDR3 sequence reads: CTSTLRGAGELFF. The CDR3 DNA reads TGTACCAGCACATTACGGGGGGCCGGGGAGCTGTTTTTT.

This clonotype was detected a few times. The chain has TRBV13 and TRBJ2-4; TRBD2 aligns across 11 bases. The V segment lost 7 bases and the J segment 0 bases; nucleotides outside the gene matches: 5. The CDR3 length is 16 residues. Germline V CDR1 and CDR2: PRHDT, FYEKMQ (reference sequence). CDR3 nucleotide sequence: TGTGCCAGCAATTTAGCGGGGGGGCTAGCCAAAAACATTCAGTACTTC. It codes for CASNLAGGLAKNIQYF.

The V and J genes are TRBV2 and TRBJ1-1; D call uncertain. Trimming shortened V by 3 bases and J by 7 bases, and 12 bases separated the two germline ends. CDR1 SNHLY and CDR2 FYNNEI come from the germline V gene. This CDR3 is built from 13 residues. CDR3 amino acids: CASSEVAGYEAFF. The DNA of the CDR3 is TGTGCCAGCAGTGAGGTGGCAGGATATGAAGCTTTCTTT.

V usage is TRBV2 and J usage is TRBJ1-2; D remains ambiguous. V gave up 1 base and J gave up 4 bases, with 10 bases separating them. The V gene's germline CDR1 is SNHLY and CDR2 FYNNEI. The CDR3 length is 14 residues. This CDR3 reads CASSEGQTLYGYTF. The DNA of the CDR3 is TGTGCCAGCAGTGAAGGGCAAACGCTCTATGGCTACACCTTC.

This clonotype was counted many times. V and J are TRBV7-8 and TRBJ2-3; 9 positions match TRBD2. Losses at the gene ends were 1 base for V and 6 bases for J; bases not matched to a gene: 5. The CDR3 sequence is 15 residues long. Germline V gene data show CDR1 as SGHVS and CDR2 as FQNEAQ. The CDR3 here is CASSLGATSGDTQYF. CDR3 sequence (DNA): TGTGCCAGCAGCTTAGGTGCAACTAGCGGGGATACGCAGTATTTT.

This clonotype was seen repeatedly, ten times or more. This chain uses TRBV27 with TRBJ2-7; 8 nucleotides align to TRBD1. Trimming at V came to 6 bases and at J to 5 bases, leaving 3 bases not matched to a gene. The V gene's germline CDR1 is MNHEY and CDR2 SMNVEV (reference sequence). The CDR3 contains 12 residues. CDR3 sequence: CASSPGGHEQYF. The DNA of the CDR3 is TGTGCCAGCAGCCCAGGGGGCCACGAGCAGTACTTC.

This clonotype was counted many times. This chain joins TRBV29-1 and TRBJ2-7; 16 bases are shared with TRBD2. The V gene end was trimmed by 7 bases and the J gene end by 5 bases; junction bases not matched to a gene: 5. From germline, CDR1 is SQVTM and CDR2 ANQGSEA. The CDR3 contains 14 residues. The CDR3 spells CSAGTSGRADEQYF. Written as DNA, the CDR3 is TGCAGCGCCGGGACTAGCGGGAGGGCCGACGAGCAGTACTTC.